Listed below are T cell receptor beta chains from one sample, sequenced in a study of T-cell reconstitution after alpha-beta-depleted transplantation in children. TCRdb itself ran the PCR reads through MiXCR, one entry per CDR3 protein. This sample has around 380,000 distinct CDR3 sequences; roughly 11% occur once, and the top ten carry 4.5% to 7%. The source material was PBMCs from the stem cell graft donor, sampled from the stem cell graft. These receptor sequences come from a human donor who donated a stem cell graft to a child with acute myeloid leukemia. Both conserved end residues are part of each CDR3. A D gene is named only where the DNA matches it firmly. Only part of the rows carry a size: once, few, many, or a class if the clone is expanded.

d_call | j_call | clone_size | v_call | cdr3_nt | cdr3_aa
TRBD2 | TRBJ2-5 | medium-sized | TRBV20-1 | TGCAGTGCTAATCCCTCACTAGCGGGGGTACAAGAGACCCAGTACTTC | CSANPSLAGVQETQYF
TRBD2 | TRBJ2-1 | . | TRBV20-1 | TGCAGTGCTAGAGCAGCGGGGCTGGAGGGAGAGCAGTTCTTC | CSARAAGLEGEQFF
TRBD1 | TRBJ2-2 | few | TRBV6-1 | TGTGCCAGCAGCGGGACAGGGAACACCGGGGAGCTGTTTTTT | CASSGTGNTGELFF
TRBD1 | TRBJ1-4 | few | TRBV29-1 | TGCAGCGCCGCCGAGGACAGGGGACAGGAAAAACTGTTTTTT | CSAAEDRGQEKLFF
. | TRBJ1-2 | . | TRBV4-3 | TGCGCCAGCAGCCAAGATCGGACAGAAAATTATGGCTACACCTTC | CASSQDRTENYGYTF
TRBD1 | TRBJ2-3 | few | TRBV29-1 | TGCAGCGTTGAAGACACAGGGGGCACAGATACGCAGTATTTT | CSVEDTGGTDTQYF
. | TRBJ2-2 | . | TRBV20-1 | TGCAGTGCTAGAGATCTTTCCGGGGAGCTGTTTTTT | CSARDLSGELFF
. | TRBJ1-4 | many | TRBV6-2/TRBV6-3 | TGTGCCAGCAGTTACTCGCACAGGGACGTCAAGAATGAAAAACTGTTTTTT | CASSYSHRDVKNEKLFF
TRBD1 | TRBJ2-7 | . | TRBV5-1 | TGCGCCAGCAGGGATCGGGGACAGGGGGTATACGAGCAGTACTTC | CASRDRGQGVYEQYF
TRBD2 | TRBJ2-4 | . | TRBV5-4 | TGTGCCAGCAGCTTTCTAGCGGGGGGACTAGCCAAAAACATTCAGTACTTC | CASSFLAGGLAKNIQYF
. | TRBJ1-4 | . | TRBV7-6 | TGTGCCAGCAGCTCTGACAGCGAAAAACTGTTTTTT | CASSSDSEKLFF
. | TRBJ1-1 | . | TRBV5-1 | TGCGCCAGCGTCGGAGGGGGGGGTCGGAACACTGAAGCTTTCTTT | CASVGGGGRNTEAFF
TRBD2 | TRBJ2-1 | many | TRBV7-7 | TGTGCTAGCAGGGAAACTAGCGGGAGGCTTGGATTGAATGAGCAGTTCTTC | CASRETSGRLGLNEQFF
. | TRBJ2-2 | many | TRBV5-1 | TGCGCCAGCAGCTCCGGACACACGAACACCGGGGAGCTGTTTTTT | CASSSGHTNTGELFF
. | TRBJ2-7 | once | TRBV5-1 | TGCGCCAGCAGCTTTGATACGGAGCAGTACTTC | CASSFDTEQYF
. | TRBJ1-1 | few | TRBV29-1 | TGCAGCGGGGGGGATTTGAACACTGAAGCTTTCTTT | CSGGDLNTEAFF
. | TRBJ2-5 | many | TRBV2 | TGTGCCAGCGAGTCTAGCTTGAAGACCCAGTACTTC | CASESSLKTQYF
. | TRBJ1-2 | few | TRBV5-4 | TGTGCCAGCAGCGACACAGCTAACTATGGCTACACCTTC | CASSDTANYGYTF
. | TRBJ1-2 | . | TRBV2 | TGTGCCAGCACCGCGGAGAGATCCTATGGCTACACCTTC | CASTAERSYGYTF
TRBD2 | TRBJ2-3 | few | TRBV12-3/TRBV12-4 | TGTGCCAGCAGTTTAGGGGGCGGGACTATCACAGATACGCAGTATTTT | CASSLGGGTITDTQYF
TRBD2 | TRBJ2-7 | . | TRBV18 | TGTGCCAGCTCGCGGTTAACGGGGGGGGTCGTCCACGAGCAGTACTTC | CASSRLTGGVVHEQYF
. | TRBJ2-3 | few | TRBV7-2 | TGTGCCAGCAGATCGGGGGGCGCGAGCACAGATACGCAGTATTTT | CASRSGGASTDTQYF
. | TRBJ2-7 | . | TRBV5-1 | TGCGCCAGCAGCTTGGGGGGTCTTAGCTCCTACGAGCAGTACTTC | CASSLGGLSSYEQYF
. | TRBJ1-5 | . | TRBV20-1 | TGCAGTGCTAGAGGGAGGTTGGGCCAGCCCCAGCATTTT | CSARGRLGQPQHF
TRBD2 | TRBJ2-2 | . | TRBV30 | TGTGCCTGCCCCCCCCTAGCGGGAGTCTTCACCGGGGAGCTGTTTTTT | CACPPLAGVFTGELFF
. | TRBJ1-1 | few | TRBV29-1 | TGCAGCATAGGACTCGGACCGGCTGAAGCTTTCTTT | CSIGLGPAEAFF
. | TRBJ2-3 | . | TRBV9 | TGTGCCAGCAGCGTAGGGAATTCAGATACGCAGTATTTT | CASSVGNSDTQYF